This entry features one TCR beta chain sequence. The antigen is undetermined. In each case, RNA was isolated and then reverse transcribed into cDNA as the sequencing template. Method: immunoSEQ multiplex PCR; TCRdb's copy keeps in-frame clones and lacks some. The sample holds over 100,000 clones, roughly three fifths seen once. The data belong to a study of CD8+ T cells in alopecia areata. Study results and caveats: Shared TCR sequences were less clear between patients than in mice, possibly partly from HLA diversity.

Treatment here: oral pan-JAK inhibitor, 5-10 mg twice daily. PBMCs yielded sorted CD4+ and CD8+ T cells. The input for sequencing was CD8+ T cells sorted from blood, taken at week 24, from a patient treated with tofacitinib. The clonotype was recovered from a human donor with alopecia areata.

CDR3 loop: CASSYPGGEGRTGELFF. The CDR3 DNA is TGTGCCAGCAGTTATCCGGGCGGCGAGGGTAGGACCGGGGAGCTGTTTTTT. The V and J genes are TRBV2 and TRBJ2-2; D might be TRBD2 (5 bases). Germline CDR1 SNHLY, CDR2 FYNNEI. This CDR3 is 17 amino acids long. Trimming pared 5 bases from V and 5 bases from J, leaving 21 bases between.